Listed below are T cell receptor beta chains from one sample, sequenced in a study of blood T cells in healthy people across ages. Each CDR3 protein is one row after TCRdb ran MiXCR on the 5' RACE reads. The profile shows about 1.4 million distinct CDR3 sequences, approximately 63% of them singletons. The sample taken for sequencing was blood. These receptors came from a young man in good health. CDR3s include the opening cysteine and the closing phenylalanine or tryptophan. Each record gives: D gene, J gene, V gene, clone size, CDR3 DNA, CDR3 protein. D genes are given only for firm matches. Some rows mark clone size as missing; the rest say once, few, many or name a class of expanded clone.

>TRBD2|TRBJ2-7|TRBV7-2|-
TGTGCCAGCGGCTCCGGACTAGCGGTTTCCTACGAGCAGTACTTC
CASGSGLAVSYEQYF
>-|TRBJ1-3|TRBV20-1|-
TGCAGTGCTAGAGTTTTTAACACCATATATTTT
CSARVFNTIYF
>-|TRBJ2-5|TRBV29-1|few
TGCAGCGATACAGGGCAAGAGACCCAGTACTTC
CSDTGQETQYF
>TRBD2|TRBJ2-1|TRBV2|-
TGTGCCAGCAGTGAACTAGCGGGAGGCCCCAAGCGACACAATGAGCAGTTCTTC
CASSELAGGPKRHNEQFF
>-|TRBJ2-5|TRBV5-1|-
TGCGCCAGCTTCTCGCTGTCCGATCAAGAGACCCAGTACTTC
CASFSLSDQETQYF
>-|TRBJ2-3|TRBV27|-
TGTGCCGGCAGTTCAGGTCCCTACACAGATACGCAGTATTTT
CAGSSGPYTDTQYF
>-|TRBJ1-5|TRBV6-6|few
TGTGCCAGCAGTGGAGGAAGTGGCAATCAGCCCCAGCATTTT
CASSGGSGNQPQHF
>-|TRBJ2-3|TRBV2|-
TGTGCCAGCAATGAGGACAAAAGCAGAGATGCGCAGTATTTT
CASNEDKSRDAQYF
>-|TRBJ2-1|TRBV29-1|few
TGCAGCGTGCATGGCGGAATAGACAATGAGCAGTTCTTC
CSVHGGIDNEQFF
>TRBD1|TRBJ1-2|TRBV12-3/TRBV12-4|-
TGTGCCAGCAGTCAGCGAGCGACAGGGAACGGCTACACCTTC
CASSQRATGNGYTF
>-|TRBJ1-4|TRBV6-5|-
TGTGCCAGCAGTTACACAGCAACTAATGAAAAACTGTTTTTT
CASSYTATNEKLFF
>-|TRBJ2-5|TRBV20-1|few
TGCAGTGCTGCTCCGGGACTCTTCGTGCAGACCCAGTACTTC
CSAAPGLFVQTQYF
>-|TRBJ2-5|TRBV6-2/TRBV6-3|-
TGTGCCAGCAGCCTCACGGAGGGCCTCGAGACCCAGTACTTC
CASSLTEGLETQYF
>-|TRBJ2-7|TRBV25-1|-
TGTGCCATCCTCTCGCCCGAGCGACGCGAGCAGTACTTC
CAILSPERREQYF
>TRBD2|TRBJ2-7|TRBV20-1|few
TGCAGTGCTAGAATAGCGGGGGAGGAGCAGTACTTC
CSARIAGEEQYF
>-|TRBJ1-4|TRBV12-3/TRBV12-4|few
TGTGCCAGCAGAAGGGGTGATTTGACTAATGAAAAACTGTTTTTT
CASRRGDLTNEKLFF
>-|TRBJ2-3|TRBV7-2|few
TGTGCCAGCAGCTTAACCAAGACTTTACCCGCAGATACGCAGTATTTT
CASSLTKTLPADTQYF
>-|TRBJ2-1|TRBV6-4|-
TGTGCCAGCAGTGAGGGGCTTTCCCCTAGCAATGAGCAGTTCTTC
CASSEGLSPSNEQFF
>-|TRBJ1-1|TRBV6-6|-
TGTGCCAGCCAACCGGGGCCAAGGGTGTTAGCTTTCTTT
CASQPGPRVLAFF
>-|TRBJ2-1|TRBV10-3|-
TGTGCCATCAGTGAGTCGGGGGGGCAGGGTGAGCAGTTCTTC
CAISESGGQGEQFF
>TRBD2|TRBJ2-1|TRBV27|-
TGTGCCAGCAGTTCCCTTAGCGGGTCGTACAATGAGCAGTTCTTC
CASSSLSGSYNEQFF
>TRBD1|TRBJ2-7|TRBV27|once
TGTGCCAGCAGACAGGGGGAATACGAGCAGTACTTC
CASRQGEYEQYF
>TRBD2|TRBJ2-7|TRBV4-1|-
TGCGCCAGCAGCCACCGACTGGGACTAGCGGGAGTCGAGCAGTACTTC
CASSHRLGLAGVEQYF
>-|TRBJ1-2|TRBV4-2|-
TGTGCCAGCAGCCTCTTGGGGGACTATGGCTACACCTTC
CASSLLGDYGYTF
>TRBD2|TRBJ2-3|TRBV6-4|few
TGTGCCAGCAGTGTTCTAGCGGGAGGAGATACGCAGTATTTT
CASSVLAGGDTQYF
>-|TRBJ1-5|TRBV12-3/TRBV12-4|once
TGTGCCAGCAGTTTAGAGGTCGGCAGGGTCACCAATCAGCCCCAGCATTTT
CASSLEVGRVTNQPQHF
>-|TRBJ1-2|TRBV6-5|once
TGTGCCAGCAGTACTCGCTGGTCCTATGGCTACACCTTC
CASSTRWSYGYTF
>-|TRBJ2-5|TRBV15|-
TGTGCCACCAGCGACAGCGTATGGACCCAGTACTTC
CATSDSVWTQYF
>-|TRBJ2-5|TRBV23-1|-
TGCGCCAGCAGTCAATTCAGGGAGACCCAGTACTTC
CASSQFRETQYF